These 15 T cell receptor beta chains originate from one sample sequenced in a study of tumor-infiltrating T cells and Merkel cell polyomavirus. Study background: CD8+ T cells recognized the Merkel cell polyomavirus KLL epitope.

Assay: immunoSEQ multiplex PCR; the TCRdb copy retains only in-frame clones and omits some. Of fewer than 2,500 clones listed, roughly 98% are singletons. All patients' tumors stained robustly positive for Merkel cell polyomavirus Large T antigen by immunohistochemistry. Material: lymph node tissue. The origin of the receptors is a man in his 70s with Merkel cell carcinoma.

The V call is TRBV30, the J call TRBJ1-5; D not certain. V lost 0 bases to trimming and J lost 5 bases, with 8 bases between them. The CDR3 contains 13 residues. Germline V CDR1 and CDR2: GTSNPN, SVGIG (reference sequence). CDR3 loop: CAWSVEEDQPQHF. The CDR3 DNA reads as TGTGCCTGGAGTGTTGAGGAGGATCAGCCCCAGCATTTT.

The V and J genes are TRBV9 and TRBJ2-3; 9 positions agree with TRBD2. The ends lost 0 bases at V and 1 base at J; junction bases unmatched: 3. Germline-derived CDR1 and CDR2 are SGDLS and YYNGEE. The CDR3 is 16 residues long. CDR3 amino acids: CASSVGSGSGTDTQYF. The CDR3 nucleotides read TGTGCCAGCAGCGTAGGTAGCGGGAGTGGCACAGATACGCAGTATTTT.

The chain uses TRBV11-3 and TRBJ2-2; 7 bases agree with TRBD2. With V trimmed by 5 bases and J by 0 bases, 9 bases remained unmatched. The germline V gene encodes CDR1 SGHNT and CDR2 YENEEA. The CDR3 is 17 residues long. CDR3 in amino acids: CASSPRTSLTNTGELFF. CDR3 DNA: TGTGCCAGCAGCCCCAGGACTAGTTTAACGAACACCGGGGAGCTGTTTTTT.

DNA of the CDR3: TGTGCCAGCAGAGACAGGGTTTACGAGCAGTTCTTC. Amino acid sequence: CASRDRVYEQFF. The chain couples TRBV6-1 to TRBJ2-1; 7 bases are shared with TRBD1. Germline CDR1 and CDR2: MNHNS and SASEGT. The CDR3 length is 12 residues. Trimming took 6 bases from V and 10 from J; bases not matched to a gene: 6.

This clone was recorded only once. This chain joins TRBV28 and TRBJ2-7; 7 bases agree with TRBD1. Per germline, CDR1 MDHEN and CDR2 SYDVKM. With 5 bases clipped from V and 1 base from J, the junction kept 2 bases outside the gene matches. CDR3 length equals 13 residues. CDR3: CASSPGQSYEQYV. DNA for the CDR3: TGTGCCAGCAGTCCGGGACAGTCCTACGAGCAGTACGTC.

The chain has TRBV19 and TRBJ2-3, with no clear D. V gave up 6 bases and J gave up 0 bases, with 4 bases separating them. This CDR3 region has 12 residues. CDR1 is LNHDA and CDR2 is SQIVND in the germline V gene (reference sequence). The CDR3 loop is CASSISTDTQYF. The CDR3 DNA reads TGTGCCAGTAGCATTAGCACAGATACGCAGTATTTT.

The chain links TRBV28 to TRBJ1-5; TRBD1 matches at 8 bases. Per the germline V gene, CDR1 is MDHEN and CDR2 is SYDVKM. The CDR3 contains 14 residues. The V and J ends lost 7 bases and 6 bases, in that order; junction bases with no gene match: 8. The CDR3 sequence is CASTSQGARQPQHF. The CDR3 nucleotides read TGTGCCAGCACTTCGCAGGGGGCACGTCAGCCCCAGCATTTT. Full variable domain (remainder filled in from reference TRBV28 and TRBJ1-5): DVKVTQSSRYLVKRTGEKVFLECVQDMDHENMFWYRQDPGLGLRLIYFSYDVKMKEKGDIPEGYSVSREKKERFSLILESASTNQTSMYLCASTSQGARQPQHFGDGTRLSIL.

The genes are TRBV6-6 and TRBJ1-4; D perhaps matches TRBD1 (6 bases). The CDR3 is 15 residues long. Trimming pared 5 bases from V and 1 base from J, leaving 11 bases between. The germline gives CDR1 MNHNY, CDR2 SVGAGI (reference sequence). CDR3 residues: CASSHTRGTNEKLFF. CDR3 coding DNA: TGTGCCAGCAGTCACACCAGGGGAACTAATGAAAAACTGTTTTTT.

This clone was observed a single time. Germline is not matched at one junction end, which may reflect a read error. V gene TRBV7-2 combines with J gene TRBJ1-1, with D possibly being TRBD1 (6 bases). This CDR3 is 14 amino acids long. The germline CDR1 and CDR2 sequences are SGHTA and FQGNSA. The CDR3 DNA reads TGTGCCAGCAGCTTAAAGGCAGGGGTTGCTGAAACTTTCTTT. The encoded protein is CASSLKAGVAETFF.

The gene calls are TRBV6-1 and TRBJ1-5; 9 bases agree with TRBD1. CDR1 is MNHNS and CDR2 is SASEGT in the germline V gene. The J segment lost 3 bases and the V segment lost 4 bases, leaving 4 bases of the junction unmatched. The length of the CDR3 is 15 residues. CDR3 DNA: TGTGCCAGCAGTGCTGGGACAGGGTTCAATCAGCCCCAGCATTTT. It is translated as CASSAGTGFNQPQHF.

The chain carries TRBV6-5 and TRBJ1-1; D is ambiguous. Germline lookup yields CDR1 MNHEY and CDR2 SVGAGI. Deletions cut 0 bases from V and 10 bases from J, with 9 bases between. The CDR3 contains 12 residues. The CDR3 bases are TGTGCCAGCAGTTACTCGCGCGGGTCAGCTTTCTTT. This gives the protein CASSYSRGSAFF.

The V call is TRBV10-1, the J call TRBJ2-7; 11 bases fit TRBD2. The CDR3 extends over 15 amino acids. Germline V gives CDR1 WNHNN, CDR2 SYGVQD (reference sequence). J lost 5 bases, V lost 4 bases, and 7 bases had no gene match. This chain's CDR3 is CASSVGLAGFHEQYF. The CDR3 nucleotides read TGCGCCAGCAGTGTTGGACTAGCGGGCTTCCACGAGCAGTACTTC.

The chain carries TRBV23-1 and TRBJ2-1; D is uncertain. TRBV23-1 is an ORF for which the function is uncertain. The CDR3 has 15 residues. V was trimmed by 3 bases and J by 0 bases, leaving 9 bases between them. The CDR3 bases are TGCGCCAGCAGTCAGGCGACAAGCTCCTACAATGAGCAGTTCTTC. This encodes CASSQATSSYNEQFF.

Remarks on this clone: At one end, the junction sequence differs from germline, possibly due to a read error. The chain couples TRBV7-2 to TRBJ1-1; TRBD1 matches 8 bases. The germline gives CDR1 SGHTA, CDR2 FQGNSA. The CDR3 extends over 13 amino acids. The CDR3 sequence is CASSRTGNTKAFF. In nucleotides, the CDR3 is TGTGCCAGCAGCCGGACAGGGAACACTAAAGCTTTCTTT.

The gene calls are TRBV4-3 and TRBJ1-2, with D maybe TRBD1 (5 bases). Trimming shortened V by 3 bases and J by 1 base, and 18 bases separated the two germline ends. Germline V lookup: CDR1 LGHNA, CDR2 YSLEER. This CDR3 region has 17 residues. Here the CDR3 reads CASSQAAVDIDNYGYTF. CDR3 DNA: TGCGCCAGCAGCCAGGCCGCGGTGGACATAGATAACTATGGCTACACCTTC.